These 8 T cell receptor beta chains were sequenced from one sample in a study of CD8+ T cells in alopecia areata. Reverse transcribed after extraction, RNA yielded cDNA as the sequencing template. Profiling relied on immunoSEQ multiplex PCR, and the TCRdb table lists in-frame clones only, not all of them. The sample has fewer than 40,000 clones, less than 65% seen once. The sequenced material came from NKG2D-high CD8+ T cells sorted from blood. These receptors came from a human donor with alopecia areata.

The V and J genes are TRBV5-1 and TRBJ2-2; the D call may be TRBD1 or TRBD2 (5 bases each). Looked up from germline, CDR1 is SGHRS and CDR2 is YFSETQ. The V gene lost 6 bases and the J gene lost 1 base, with 13 bases spanning the gap. The CDR3 has 15 amino acids. The CDR3 protein is CASTSGTVNTGELFF. Written as DNA, the CDR3 is TGCGCCAGCACCTCGGGGACGGTGAACACCGGGGAGCTGTTTTTT.

This chain uses TRBV11-2 with TRBJ1-4, with D perhaps matching TRBD1 (6 bases). There are 17 residues in the CDR3. V was cut by 3 bases and J by 0 bases, with 14 bases left in between. Per germline, CDR1 SGHAT and CDR2 FQNNGV. The CDR3 spells CASSFPVDSPTNEKLFF. The CDR3 DNA reads TGTGCCAGCAGCTTTCCTGTGGACAGCCCAACTAATGAAAAACTGTTTTTT.

A few counts support this clone. The chain couples TRBV9 to TRBJ2-1; 9 nucleotides align to TRBD2. The V gene's germline CDR1 is SGDLS and CDR2 YYNGEE. The CDR3 totals 17 residues. V lost 0 bases, J lost 4 bases, and 8 bases stayed unmatched. The CDR3 DNA sequence: TGTGCCAGCAGCGTAGCCCCAGCGGGGGGCCCGTACAATGAGCAGTTCTTC. Protein product: CASSVAPAGGPYNEQFF. Drawing the rest from reference TRBV9 and TRBJ2-1, the complete variable domain is DSGVTQTPKHLITATGQRVTLRCSPRSGDLSVYWYQQSLDQGLQFLIQYYNGEERAKGNILERFSAQQFPDLHSELNLSSLELGDSALYFCASSVAPAGGPYNEQFFGPGTRLTVL.

The V gene is TRBV7-8, the J gene TRBJ2-7; no clear D. The CDR3 loop spans 14 amino acids. V was cut by 1 base and J by 7 bases, with 14 bases left in between. In germline, CDR1 is SGHVS, CDR2 FQNEAQ. The CDR3 DNA reads as TGTGCCAGCAGCTTAGTAATGGGGATGGAGGAGCAGTACTTC. Residues: CASSLVMGMEEQYF.

The V and J genes are TRBV4-3 and TRBJ2-1; TRBD2 matches 8 bases. The V gene's germline CDR1 is LGHNA and CDR2 YSLEER. V lost 1 base, J lost 6 bases, and 14 bases stayed unmatched. The CDR3 totals 18 residues. In DNA form, the CDR3 reads TGCGCCAGCAGCCAAGGCCAAGAGGTAGCGGGACTAATCAATGAGCAGTTCTTC. This codes for CASSQGQEVAGLINEQFF.

V and J are TRBV19 and TRBJ1-1; D is uncertain. CDR1 is LNHDA and CDR2 is SQIVND in the germline V gene (reference sequence). The V gene lost 3 bases and the J gene lost 6 bases, with 14 bases spanning the gap. There are 14 residues in the CDR3. The CDR3 bases are TGTGCCAGTAGTATGGGGTTTTTCGGGCCTGAAGCTTTCTTT. Translating it yields CASSMGFFGPEAFF.

V gene TRBV2 combines with J gene TRBJ1-6; possibly TRBD1 for D (6 bases). V was trimmed by 2 bases and J by 9 bases, leaving 11 bases between them. The CDR3 is made up of 14 amino acids. CDR1 SNHLY and CDR2 FYNNEI come from the germline V gene. CDR3 amino acids: CASSERDIFSPLHF. The CDR3 DNA sequence: TGTGCCAGCAGTGAACGGGACATCTTTTCACCCCTCCACTTT.

V and J are TRBV19 and TRBJ2-7; D may be TRBD1 (6 bases). CDR1 is LNHDA and CDR2 is SQIVND in the germline V gene (reference sequence). The CDR3 contains 14 residues. Trimming pared 5 bases from V and 2 bases from J, leaving 13 bases between. The CDR3 region is CASSPTGIAYEQYF. The CDR3 DNA is TGTGCCAGTAGTCCAACAGGGATCGCCTACGAGCAGTACTTC.